This TCR beta chain was captured in a study of shared clonotypes between healthy human individuals (dated by TCRdb to 2020 to 2021). With regard to the full study: A few men and two women, aged 18 to 49 years, made up the cohort. Libraries were prepared and TCR repertoires were sequenced by different laboratories using diverse techniques, in order to increase sequencing depth and limit assay-specific biases. For each donor, CD4 naive and CD4 memory were each run on three plates, CD8 naive on two plates, and CD8 memory on one plate. Leukapheresis yielded between about 0.94 and 8.9 billion PBMCs per donor. The study deeply sequenced blood TCR repertoires of five healthy adults to estimate repertoire size and the extent of clonotype sharing between individuals.

V sheds 3 bases and J sheds 2 bases, leaving 11 bases between their ends. Sequences SEHNR (CDR1) and FQNEAQ (CDR2) are obtained from the germline V gene (reference sequence). The CDR3 contains 14 residues, cysteine and phenylalanine counted. Of the read, only the CDR3 DNA is kept; its 42 bases are in frame from base 1. A word on this clone: What antigen it recognizes has not been identified. No clone much larger than this one lies a single base away; base qualities are absent.

Donors were healthy HIV-negative adults with no recently reported acute infections or vaccinations. Only Caucasian adults living in Nashville, Tennessee, USA were represented among the donors. Magnetic negative selection was used to enrich CD4+ T cells, after which naive cells were positively selected on CD45RA and the negative fraction became the memory subset. After blood collection by leukapheresis, PBMCs were isolated using Ficoll-Histopaque density gradient centrifugation and then cryopreserved in the vapor phase of liquid nitrogen. Analytical flow cytometry was used to check the purity and quantity of each magnetically sorted T cell population. From each sorted fraction, genomic DNA was isolated and quantified by UV absorbance on a Nanodrop 2000c. Using the deep immunoSEQ assay, multiplex PCR amplified TCR CDR3 regions from genomic DNA. Genomic DNA extracted from each cell subset was distributed evenly over all wells of several immunoSEQ 96-well plates, and each plate served as one replicate. For sorted subsets, about 200 ng genomic DNA, equal to 25,000 to 35,000 T cell genomes, was loaded into each replicate PCR. Purified libraries were quantified with a Qubit 3.0 fluorometer, sized on a Bioanalyzer 2100, and re-quantified with the KAPA Library Quantification kit. Every immunoSEQ 96-well plate was sequenced on a dedicated single-read 150-cycle Illumina NextSeq 550 flow cell. The authors' pipeline ran thus. The immunoSEQ output contained only junctional sequences without quality scores, so filtering could not match that applied to full-length reads. Sequences were annotated with PyIR, a Python wrapper for IgBLAST v1.9, using IMGT germline references to assign V/J genes and CDR3. Any read was removed if the V/J assignment was weak (E-value above 1e-6), the CDR3 was missing, or the read contained stop codons, out-of-frame junctions, or ambiguous translated residues. V3J clonotypes were defined as sequences sharing an identical inferred V gene, J gene, and CDR3 amino acid sequence. Percentage overlap between repertoires was computed as shared unique clonotypes divided by the size of the smaller repertoire. Repertoire richness was assessed with RTK rarefaction, the Chao1 estimator, and Recon v2.1 estimates of unobserved clonotypes. OLGA was used to compute generation probabilities for all TCRbeta clonotypes that the gDNA method yielded from a few donors. TCRdb took over this immuneACCESS table, retaining in-frame rearrangements with V and J assigned. Such tables are incomplete; in checked studies, under half of the missing clones stem from an unresolved V gene, and the remainder is unexplained. D and trimming were read from the DNA, whereas the V and J calls and clone size are those reported in that table. This sample gives approximately 1.5 million clones in total; 98% of them show up just once. In total, the top ten clones hold approximately 0.44% of the sample.

The paper's findings and limits, for the study overall: Approximately 5% of naive CD4, 3.5% of naive CD8, about 2.4% of memory CD4, and roughly 0.4% of memory CD8 clonotypes were shared across four donors. Because the study included a small number of donors, the genetic and exposure-history diversity represented was limited. Clonotypes shared by all four sorted-subset donors showed higher generation probabilities than non-shared clonotypes. Based on pairwise subsampling, the degree of clonotype sharing among donors was expected to be affected by sequencing depth. Even with the large sequencing depth, rarefaction of the sorted-subset datasets indicated that sequencing was incomplete. Larger estimated clonotype richness was generally found for naive subsets than for memory subsets. Only blood was sampled, and tissue TCR repertoires likely differ from those in blood.

The sequence derives from a young man in good health. This sequence uses TRBV7-9 and TRBJ2-7; no D gene is confidently identified. Sequenced material: naive CD4+ T cells sorted from blood. The cell subset or site label, read with the paper, signifies: CD45RA+ positively selected. The DNA is as follows: TGTGCCAGCAGCTTCGGTGGCAGTCCCTACGAGCAGTACTTC. Its protein is CASSFGGSPYEQYF.